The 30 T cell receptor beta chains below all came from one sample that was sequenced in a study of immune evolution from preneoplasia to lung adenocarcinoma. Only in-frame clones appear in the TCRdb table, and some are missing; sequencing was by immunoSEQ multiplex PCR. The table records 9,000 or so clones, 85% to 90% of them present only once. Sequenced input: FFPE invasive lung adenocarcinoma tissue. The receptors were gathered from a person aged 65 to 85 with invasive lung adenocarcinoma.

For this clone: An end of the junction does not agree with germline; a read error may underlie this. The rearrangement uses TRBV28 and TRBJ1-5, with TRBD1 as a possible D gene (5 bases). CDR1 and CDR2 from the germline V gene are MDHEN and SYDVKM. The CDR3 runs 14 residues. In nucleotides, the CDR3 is TGTGCCAGCAGTTTAGCAGGGAGCAATCAGCGCCAGCATTTT. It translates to CASSLAGSNQRQHF.

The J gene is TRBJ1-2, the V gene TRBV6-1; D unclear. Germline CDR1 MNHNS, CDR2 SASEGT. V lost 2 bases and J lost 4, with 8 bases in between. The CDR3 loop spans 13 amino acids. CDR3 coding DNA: TGTGCCAGCAGTGAACTGGGTCCCTATGGCTACACCTTC. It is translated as CASSELGPYGYTF.

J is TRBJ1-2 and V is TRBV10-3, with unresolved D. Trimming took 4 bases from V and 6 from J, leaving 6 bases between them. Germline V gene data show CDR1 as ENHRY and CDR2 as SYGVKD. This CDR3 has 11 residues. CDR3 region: CAISVQDGYTF. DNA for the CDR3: TGTGCCATCAGTGTGCAAGATGGCTACACCTTC.

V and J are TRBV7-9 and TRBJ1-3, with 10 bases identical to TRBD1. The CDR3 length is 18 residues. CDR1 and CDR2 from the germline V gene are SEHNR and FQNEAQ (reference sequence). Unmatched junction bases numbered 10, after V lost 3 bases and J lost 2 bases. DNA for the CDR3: TGTGCCAGCAGCTTGGCACCGGGACAGGGGATGGCTGGAAACACCATATATTTT. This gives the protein CASSLAPGQGMAGNTIYF.

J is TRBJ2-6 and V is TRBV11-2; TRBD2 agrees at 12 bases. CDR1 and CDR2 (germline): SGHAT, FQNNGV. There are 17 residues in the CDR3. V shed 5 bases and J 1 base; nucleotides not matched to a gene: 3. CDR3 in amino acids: CASSGLAGRSGANVLTF. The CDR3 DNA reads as TGTGCCAGCAGCGGACTAGCGGGACGGTCTGGGGCCAACGTCCTGACTTTC.

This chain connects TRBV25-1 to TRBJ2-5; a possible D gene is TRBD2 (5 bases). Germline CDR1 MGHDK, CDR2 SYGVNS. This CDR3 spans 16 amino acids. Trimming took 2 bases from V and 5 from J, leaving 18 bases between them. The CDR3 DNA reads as TGTGCCAGCAGTGAACCCGGACTCACGGGTGCGGAGACCCAGTACTTC. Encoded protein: CASSEPGLTGAETQYF.

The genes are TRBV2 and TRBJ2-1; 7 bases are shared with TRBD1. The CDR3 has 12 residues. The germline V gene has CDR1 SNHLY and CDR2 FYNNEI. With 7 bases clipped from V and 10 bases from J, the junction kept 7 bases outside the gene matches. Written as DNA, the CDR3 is TGTGCCAGCAAGGACAGGACACAGGAGCAGTTCTTC. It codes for CASKDRTQEQFF.

The CDR3 loop reads CASSLGQGREQYF. The DNA for the CDR3 is TGTGCCAGCAGCCTAGGACAAGGGCGGGAGCAGTACTTC. The chain is built from TRBV14 and TRBJ2-7; tentatively, D is TRBD1 (5 bases). This CDR3 has 13 amino acids. Trimming shortened V by 4 bases and J by 7 bases, and 14 bases separated the two germline ends. CDR1 and CDR2 from the germline V gene are SGHDN and FVKESK.

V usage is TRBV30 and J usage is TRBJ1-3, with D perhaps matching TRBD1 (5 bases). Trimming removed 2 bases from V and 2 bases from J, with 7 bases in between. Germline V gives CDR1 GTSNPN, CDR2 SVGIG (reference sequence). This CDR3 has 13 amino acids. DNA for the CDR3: TGTGCCTGGAGTACGGGGCCTGGAAACACCATATATTTT. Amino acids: CAWSTGPGNTIYF.

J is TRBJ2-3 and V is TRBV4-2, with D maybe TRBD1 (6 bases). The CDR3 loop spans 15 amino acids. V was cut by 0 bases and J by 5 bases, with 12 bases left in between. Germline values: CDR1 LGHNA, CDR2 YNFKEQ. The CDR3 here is CASSQDPTGIDTQYF. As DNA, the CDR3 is TGTGCCAGCAGCCAAGATCCAACAGGGATAGATACGCAGTATTTT.

CDR3 loop: CASSSGRLGDTQYF. The CDR3, as DNA: TGTGCCAGCAGTTCGGGACGTTTAGGGGATACGCAGTATTTT. The chain carries TRBV6-5 and TRBJ2-3; D might be TRBD1 or TRBD2, each matching 5 bases. The CDR3 covers 14 residues. Germline V lookup: CDR1 MNHEY, CDR2 SVGAGI. Trimming left V 4 bases short and J 6 bases short, with 14 bases between.

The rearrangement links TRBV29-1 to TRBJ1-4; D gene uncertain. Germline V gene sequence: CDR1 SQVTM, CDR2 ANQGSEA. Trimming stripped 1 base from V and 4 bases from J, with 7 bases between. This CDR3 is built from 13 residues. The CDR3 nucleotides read TGCAGCGTTGAAGTGGGGTATAATGAAAAACTGTTTTTT. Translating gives CSVEVGYNEKLFF.

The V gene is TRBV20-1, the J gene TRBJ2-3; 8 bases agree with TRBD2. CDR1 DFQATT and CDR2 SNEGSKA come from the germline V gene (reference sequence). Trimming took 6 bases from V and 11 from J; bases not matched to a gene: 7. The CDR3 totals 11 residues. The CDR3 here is CSARTGTRQYF. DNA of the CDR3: TGCAGTGCCCGCACCGGGACTAGGCAGTATTTT.

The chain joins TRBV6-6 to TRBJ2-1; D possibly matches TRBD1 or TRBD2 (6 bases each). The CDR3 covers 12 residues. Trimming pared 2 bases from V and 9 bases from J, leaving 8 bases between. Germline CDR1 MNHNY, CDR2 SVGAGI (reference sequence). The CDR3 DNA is TGTGCCAGCAGTTACGAGGGGGGTGAGCAGTTCTTC. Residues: CASSYEGGEQFF.

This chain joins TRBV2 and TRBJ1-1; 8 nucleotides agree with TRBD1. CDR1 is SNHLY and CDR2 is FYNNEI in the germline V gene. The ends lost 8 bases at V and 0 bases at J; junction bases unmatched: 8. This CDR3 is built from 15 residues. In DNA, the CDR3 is TGTGCCAGCGCAGGGCAGGGGGCCGTGAACACTGAAGCTTTCTTT. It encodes CASAGQGAVNTEAFF.

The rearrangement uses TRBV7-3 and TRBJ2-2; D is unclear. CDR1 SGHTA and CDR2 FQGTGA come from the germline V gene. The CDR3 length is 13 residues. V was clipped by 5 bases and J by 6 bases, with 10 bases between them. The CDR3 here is CASSLFDAGELFF. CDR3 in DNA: TGTGCCAGCAGCCTATTCGACGCCGGGGAGCTGTTTTTT.

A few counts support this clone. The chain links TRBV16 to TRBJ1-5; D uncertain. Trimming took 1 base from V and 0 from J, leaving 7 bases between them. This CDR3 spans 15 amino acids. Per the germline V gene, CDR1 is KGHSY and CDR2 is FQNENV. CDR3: CASSQLGYSNQPQHF. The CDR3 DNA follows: TGTGCCAGCAGCCAATTGGGTTATAGCAATCAGCCCCAGCATTTT. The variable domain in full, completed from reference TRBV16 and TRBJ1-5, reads GEEVAQTPKHLVRGEGQKAKLYCAPIKGHSYVFWYQQVLKNEFKFLISFQNENVFDETGMPKERFSAKCLPNSPCSLEIQATKLEDSAVYFCASSQLGYSNQPQHFGDGTRLSIL.

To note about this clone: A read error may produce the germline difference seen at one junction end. The CDR3 loop is CASSLRSSGFSDEQYF. The CDR3 region has the DNA TGTGCCAGCTCACTTCGGAGTAGCGGCTTCTCCGACGAGCAGTACTTC. V and J are TRBV18 and TRBJ2-7, with D perhaps matching TRBD2 (6 bases). This CDR3 is 16 amino acids long. Germline V gene sequence: CDR1 KGHSH, CDR2 LQKENI.

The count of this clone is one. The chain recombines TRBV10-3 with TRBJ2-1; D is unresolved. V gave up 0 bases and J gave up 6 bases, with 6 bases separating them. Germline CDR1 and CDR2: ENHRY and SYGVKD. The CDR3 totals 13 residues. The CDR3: CAISESNSNEQFF. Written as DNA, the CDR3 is TGTGCCATCAGTGAGTCGAATAGCAATGAGCAGTTCTTC.

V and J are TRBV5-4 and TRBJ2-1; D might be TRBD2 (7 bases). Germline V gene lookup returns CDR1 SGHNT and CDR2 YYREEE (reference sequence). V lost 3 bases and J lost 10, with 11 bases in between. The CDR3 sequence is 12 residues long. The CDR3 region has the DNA TGTGCCAGCAGCTCCGGGGGGCAAGAGCAGTTCTTC. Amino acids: CASSSGGQEQFF.

The CDR3 here is CASSNPYASAYEQYF. The DNA for the CDR3 is TGTGCCAGCAGCAACCCCTACGCTAGTGCGTACGAGCAGTACTTC. The chain carries TRBV7-9 and TRBJ2-7; unclear D gene. Germline CDR1 reads SEHNR; CDR2 reads FQNEAQ (reference sequence). This CDR3 is built from 15 residues. V lost 5 bases and J lost 4, with 18 bases in between.

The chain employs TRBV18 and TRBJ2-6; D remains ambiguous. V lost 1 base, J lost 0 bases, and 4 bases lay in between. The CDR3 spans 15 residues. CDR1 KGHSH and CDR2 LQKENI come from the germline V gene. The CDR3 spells CASSPQSSGANVLTF. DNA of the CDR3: TGTGCCAGCTCACCACAGAGCTCTGGGGCCAACGTCCTGACTTTC. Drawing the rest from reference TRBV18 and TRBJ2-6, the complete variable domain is NAGVMQNPRHLVRRRGQEARLRCSPMKGHSHVYWYRQLPEEGLKFMVYLQKENIIDESGMPKERFSAEFPKEGPSILRIQQVVRGDSAAYFCASSPQSSGANVLTFGAGSRLTVL.

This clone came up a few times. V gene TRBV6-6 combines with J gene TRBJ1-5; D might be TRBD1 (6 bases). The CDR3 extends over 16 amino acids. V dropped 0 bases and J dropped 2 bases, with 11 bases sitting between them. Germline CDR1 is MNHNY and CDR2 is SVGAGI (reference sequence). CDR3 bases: TGTGCCAGCAGTTACTCGATGGAGGGGGGCAATCAGCCCCAGCATTTT. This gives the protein CASSYSMEGGNQPQHF.

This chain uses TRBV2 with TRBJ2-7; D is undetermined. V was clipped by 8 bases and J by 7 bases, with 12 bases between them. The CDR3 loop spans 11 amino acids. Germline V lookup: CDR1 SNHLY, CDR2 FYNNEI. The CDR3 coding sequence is TGTGCCAGCCGTGTCCTTGGGGAGCAGTACTTC. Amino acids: CASRVLGEQYF.

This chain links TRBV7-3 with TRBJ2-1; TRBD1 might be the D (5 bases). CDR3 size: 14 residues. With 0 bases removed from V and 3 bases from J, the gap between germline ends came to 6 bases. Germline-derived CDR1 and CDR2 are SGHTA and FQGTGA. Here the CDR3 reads CASSLTGDYNEQFF. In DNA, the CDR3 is TGTGCCAGCAGCTTAACAGGGGACTACAATGAGCAGTTCTTC.

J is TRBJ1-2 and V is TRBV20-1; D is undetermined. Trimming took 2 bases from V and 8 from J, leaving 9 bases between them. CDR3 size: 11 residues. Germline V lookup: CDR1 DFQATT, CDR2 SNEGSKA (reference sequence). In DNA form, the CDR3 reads TGCAGTGCTAGAACCCCGGGGGGCTACACCTTC. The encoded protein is CSARTPGGYTF.

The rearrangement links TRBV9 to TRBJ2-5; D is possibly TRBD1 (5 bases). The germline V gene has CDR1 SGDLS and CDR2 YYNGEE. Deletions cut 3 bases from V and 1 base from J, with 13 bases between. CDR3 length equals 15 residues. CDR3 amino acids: CASSGGHGFQETQYF. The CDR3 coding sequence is TGTGCCAGCAGCGGTGGACACGGGTTCCAAGAGACCCAGTACTTC.

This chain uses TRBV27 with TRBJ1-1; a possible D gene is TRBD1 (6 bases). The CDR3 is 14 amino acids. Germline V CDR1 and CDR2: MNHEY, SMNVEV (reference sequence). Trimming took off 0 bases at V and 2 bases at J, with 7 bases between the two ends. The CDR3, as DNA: TGTGCCAGCAGTTTATCTGGGGGCAACACTGAAGCTTTCTTT. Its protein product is CASSLSGGNTEAFF.

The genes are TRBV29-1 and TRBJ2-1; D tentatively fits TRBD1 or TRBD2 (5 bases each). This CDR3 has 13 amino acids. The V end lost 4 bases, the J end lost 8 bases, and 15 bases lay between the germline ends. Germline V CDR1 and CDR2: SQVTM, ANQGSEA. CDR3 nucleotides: TGCAGCGTTGGGAGTAGGGGACCCCATGAGCAGTTCTTC. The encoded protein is CSVGSRGPHEQFF.

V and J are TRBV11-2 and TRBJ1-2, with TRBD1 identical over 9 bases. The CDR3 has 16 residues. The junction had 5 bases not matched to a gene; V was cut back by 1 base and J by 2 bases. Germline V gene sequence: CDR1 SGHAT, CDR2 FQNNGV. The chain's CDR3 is CASSLVIDRGNYGYTF. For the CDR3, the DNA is TGTGCCAGCAGCTTAGTAATAGACAGGGGGAACTATGGCTACACCTTC.